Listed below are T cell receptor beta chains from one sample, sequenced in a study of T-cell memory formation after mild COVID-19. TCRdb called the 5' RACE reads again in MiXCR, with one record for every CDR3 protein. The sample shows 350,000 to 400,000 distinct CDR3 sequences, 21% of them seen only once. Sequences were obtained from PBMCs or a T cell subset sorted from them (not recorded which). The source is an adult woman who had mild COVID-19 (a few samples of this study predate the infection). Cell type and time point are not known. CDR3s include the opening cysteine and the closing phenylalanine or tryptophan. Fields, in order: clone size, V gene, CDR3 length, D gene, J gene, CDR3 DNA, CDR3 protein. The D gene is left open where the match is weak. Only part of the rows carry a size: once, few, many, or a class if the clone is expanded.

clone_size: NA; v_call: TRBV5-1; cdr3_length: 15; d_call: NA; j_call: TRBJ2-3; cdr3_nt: TGCGCCAGCGCTGCGGGGCCCCCTCGAGAGGATACGCAGTATTTT; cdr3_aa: CASAAGPPREDTQYF
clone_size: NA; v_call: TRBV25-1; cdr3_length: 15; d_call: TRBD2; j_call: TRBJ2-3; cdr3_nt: TGTGCCAGCAGTTGGGGAGCGGGAGGGGGAGATACGCAGTATTTT; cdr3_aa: CASSWGAGGGDTQYF
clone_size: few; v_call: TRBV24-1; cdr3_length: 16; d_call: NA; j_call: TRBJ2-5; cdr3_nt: TGTGCCACCAGTGATTGGGGGGGCGGGGACCAAGAGACCCAGTACTTC; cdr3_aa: CATSDWGGGDQETQYF
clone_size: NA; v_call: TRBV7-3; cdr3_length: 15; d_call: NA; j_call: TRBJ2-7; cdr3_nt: TGTGCCAGCAGCCGGGGGCCCGGAGGTTCCTACGAGCAGTACTTC; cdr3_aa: CASSRGPGGSYEQYF
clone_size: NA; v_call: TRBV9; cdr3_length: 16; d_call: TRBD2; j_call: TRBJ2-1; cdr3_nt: TGTGCCAGCAGCGTAGAGCCTAGCGGGCATTACAATGAGCAGTTCTTC; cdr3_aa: CASSVEPSGHYNEQFF
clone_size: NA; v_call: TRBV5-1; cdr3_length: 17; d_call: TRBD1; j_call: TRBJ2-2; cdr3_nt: TGCGCCAGCAGCTCCCGGGTCGACAGGGGCGGCACCGGGGAGCTGTTTTTT; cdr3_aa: CASSSRVDRGGTGELFF
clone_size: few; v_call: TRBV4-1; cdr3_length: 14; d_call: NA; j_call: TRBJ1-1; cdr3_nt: TGCGCCAGCAGCCAAGACAGTTTGAACACTGAAGCTTTCTTT; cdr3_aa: CASSQDSLNTEAFF
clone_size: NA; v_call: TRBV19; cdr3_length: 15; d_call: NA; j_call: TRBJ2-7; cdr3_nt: TGTGCCAGTAGTATATCACCAAAAGGTTCCTACGAGCAGTACTTC; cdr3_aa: CASSISPKGSYEQYF
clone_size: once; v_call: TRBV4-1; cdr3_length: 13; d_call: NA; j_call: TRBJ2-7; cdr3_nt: TGCGCCAGCAGCCAAGTGTACAACGCAGAGCAGTACTTC; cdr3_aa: CASSQVYNAEQYF
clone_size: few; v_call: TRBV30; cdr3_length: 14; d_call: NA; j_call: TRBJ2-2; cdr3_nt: TGTGCCTGCTCCCCGCCAGCTAACACCGGGGAGCTGTTTTTT; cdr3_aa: CACSPPANTGELFF
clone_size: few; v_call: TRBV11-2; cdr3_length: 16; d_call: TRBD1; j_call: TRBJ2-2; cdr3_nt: TGTGCCAGCAGCGCCCGGACAGGGGGAACGCACGGGGAGCTGTTTTTT; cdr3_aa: CASSARTGGTHGELFF
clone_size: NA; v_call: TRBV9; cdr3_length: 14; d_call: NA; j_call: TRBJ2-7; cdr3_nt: TGTGCCAGCAGCGTAGATGGCGGATCTACGGGGCAGTACTTC; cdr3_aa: CASSVDGGSTGQYF
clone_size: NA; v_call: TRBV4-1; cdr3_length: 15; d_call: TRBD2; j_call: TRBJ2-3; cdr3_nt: TGCGCCAGCAGCCAGCGACTAGCCAGTACAGATACGCAGTATTTT; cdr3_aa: CASSQRLASTDTQYF
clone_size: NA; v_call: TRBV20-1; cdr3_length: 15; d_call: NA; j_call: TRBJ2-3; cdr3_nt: TGCTCCGTAGGGGGAGGACAGCTCACAAGGGGAACGCAGTATTTT; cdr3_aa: CSVGGGQLTRGTQYF
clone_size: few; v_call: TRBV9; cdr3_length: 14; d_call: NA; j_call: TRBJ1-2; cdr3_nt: TGTGCCAGCAGCGTAGTAGAAGTCCCGGATGGCTACACCTTC; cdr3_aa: CASSVVEVPDGYTF
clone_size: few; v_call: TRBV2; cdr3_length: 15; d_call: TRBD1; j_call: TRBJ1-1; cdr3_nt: TGTGCCAGCAGTGAGGGACAGCTACCCAACACTGAAGCTTTCTTT; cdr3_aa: CASSEGQLPNTEAFF
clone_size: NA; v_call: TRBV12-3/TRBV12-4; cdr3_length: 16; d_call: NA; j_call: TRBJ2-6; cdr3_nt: TGTGCCAGCAGTTCAATAGGAGGGACTGGGGCCAACGTCCTGACTTTC; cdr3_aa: CASSSIGGTGANVLTF
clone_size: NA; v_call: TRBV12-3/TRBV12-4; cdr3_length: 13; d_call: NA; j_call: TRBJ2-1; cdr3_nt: TGTGCCAGCAGTTTAGCCAGGGTCAATGAGCAGTTCTTC; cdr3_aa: CASSLARVNEQFF
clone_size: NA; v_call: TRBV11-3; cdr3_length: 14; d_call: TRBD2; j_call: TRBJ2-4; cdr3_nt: TGTGCCAGCAGCCCCGGACTAGATGAAAACATTCAGTACTTC; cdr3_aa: CASSPGLDENIQYF
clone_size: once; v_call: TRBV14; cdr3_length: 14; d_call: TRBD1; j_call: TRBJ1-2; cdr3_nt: TGTGCCAGCAGCCGGCGACAGGGATATGATGGCTACACCTTC; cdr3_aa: CASSRRQGYDGYTF
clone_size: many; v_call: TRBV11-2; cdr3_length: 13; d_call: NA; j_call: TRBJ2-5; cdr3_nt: TGTGCCAGCAGCCCGGGGGTTTGGGAGACCCAGTACTTC; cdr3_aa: CASSPGVWETQYF
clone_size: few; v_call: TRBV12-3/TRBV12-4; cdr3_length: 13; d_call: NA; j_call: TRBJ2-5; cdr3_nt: TGTGCCAGCAGCTCAGCGGAGCAAGTTGACCAGTACTTC; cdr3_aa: CASSSAEQVDQYF
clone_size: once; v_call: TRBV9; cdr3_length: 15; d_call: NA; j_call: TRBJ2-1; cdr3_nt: TGTGCCAGCAGCGTAGGGTACAGTTACTACAATGAGCAGTTCTTC; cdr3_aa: CASSVGYSYYNEQFF
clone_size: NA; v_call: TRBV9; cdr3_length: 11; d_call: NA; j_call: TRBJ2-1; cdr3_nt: TGTGCCAGCAGCGTAGAAAGGGAGCAGTTCTTC; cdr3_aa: CASSVEREQFF
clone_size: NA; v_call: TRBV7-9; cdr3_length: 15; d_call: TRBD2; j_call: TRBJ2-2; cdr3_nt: TGTGCCAGCAGCTCCCTTGGGGCGGGAGCCGGGGAGCTGTTTTTT; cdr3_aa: CASSSLGAGAGELFF
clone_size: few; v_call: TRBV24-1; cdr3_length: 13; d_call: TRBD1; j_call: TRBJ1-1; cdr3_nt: TGTGCCACCAGTGATGGAGGGACAGTTGAAGCTTTCTTT; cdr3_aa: CATSDGGTVEAFF